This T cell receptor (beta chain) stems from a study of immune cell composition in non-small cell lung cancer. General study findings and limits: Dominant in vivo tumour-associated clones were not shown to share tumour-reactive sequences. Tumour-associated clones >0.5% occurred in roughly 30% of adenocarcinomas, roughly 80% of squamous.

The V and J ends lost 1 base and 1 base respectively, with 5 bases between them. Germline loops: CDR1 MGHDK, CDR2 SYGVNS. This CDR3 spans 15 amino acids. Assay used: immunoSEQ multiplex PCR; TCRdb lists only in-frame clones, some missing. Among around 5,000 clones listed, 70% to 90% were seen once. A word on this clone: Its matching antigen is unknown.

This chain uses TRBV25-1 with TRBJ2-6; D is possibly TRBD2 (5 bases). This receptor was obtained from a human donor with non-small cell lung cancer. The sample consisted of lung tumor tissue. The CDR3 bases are TGTGCCAGCAGTGAATCGGGGTCTGGGGCCAACGTCCTGACTTTC. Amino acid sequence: CASSESGSGANVLTF.